This TCR beta chain was sequenced for a study of cytomegalovirus exposure and HLA in healthy donors. The CDR3 contains 16 residues. CDR1 and CDR2 (germline): SNHLY, FYNNEI. For this clone: Germline and junction disagree at one end, which may indicate a read error.

The PCR ran on 60 Vbeta and 13 Jbeta primers. Repertoires were generated with immunoSEQ multiplex PCR, while TCRdb's copy carries only in-frame clones and drops some. The table has 100,000 or so clones, about 79% seen once. The sequence derives from a man aged 45-60 years in good health and CMV-seropositive. The V gene is TRBV2, the J gene TRBJ2-6; tentative D call: TRBD1 (5 bases). The sequenced material came from PBMCs. The CDR3 spells CASWWGIKPGANGLTF. The CDR3 DNA reads as TGTGCCAGCTGGTGGGGCATTAAGCCTGGGGCCAACGGCCTGACTTTC.